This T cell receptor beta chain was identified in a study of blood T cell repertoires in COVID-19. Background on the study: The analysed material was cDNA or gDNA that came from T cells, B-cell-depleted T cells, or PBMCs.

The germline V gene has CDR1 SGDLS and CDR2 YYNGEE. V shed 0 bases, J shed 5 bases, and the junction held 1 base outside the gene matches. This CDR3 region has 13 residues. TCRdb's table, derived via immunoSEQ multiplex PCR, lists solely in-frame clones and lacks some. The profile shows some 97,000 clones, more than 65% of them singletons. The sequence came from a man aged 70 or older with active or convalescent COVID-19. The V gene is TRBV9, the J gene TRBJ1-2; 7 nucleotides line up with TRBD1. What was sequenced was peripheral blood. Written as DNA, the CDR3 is TGTGCCAGCAGCGTAGAACAGGGGTATGGCTACACCTTC. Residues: CASSVEQGYGYTF.